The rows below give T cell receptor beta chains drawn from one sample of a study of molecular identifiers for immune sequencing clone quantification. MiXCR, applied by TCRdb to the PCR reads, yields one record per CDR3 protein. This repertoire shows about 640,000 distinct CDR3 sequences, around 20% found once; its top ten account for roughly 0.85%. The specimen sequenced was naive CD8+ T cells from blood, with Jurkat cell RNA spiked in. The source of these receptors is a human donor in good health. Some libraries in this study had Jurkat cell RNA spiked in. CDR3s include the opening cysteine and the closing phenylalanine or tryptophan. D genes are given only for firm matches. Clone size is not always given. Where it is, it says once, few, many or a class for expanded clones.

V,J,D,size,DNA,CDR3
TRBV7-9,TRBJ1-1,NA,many,TGTGCCAGCAGCTTCGTTTCTGGGCCTGAAGCTTTCTTT,CASSFVSGPEAFF
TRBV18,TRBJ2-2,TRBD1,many,TGTGCCAGCTCGCCCTCGGGACAGGGGACAACGCGAAACACCGGGGAGCTGTTTTTT,CASSPSGQGTTRNTGELFF
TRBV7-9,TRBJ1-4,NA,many,TGTGCCAGCAGCCCACGTAGGGGCACGGCAGGGCCGGATGAAAAACTGTTTTTT,CASSPRRGTAGPDEKLFF
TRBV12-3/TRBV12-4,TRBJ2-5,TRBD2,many,TGTGCCAGCAGCTGGGACGGGACTAACCAAGAGACCCAGTACTTC,CASSWDGTNQETQYF
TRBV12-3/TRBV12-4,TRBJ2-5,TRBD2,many,TGTGCCAGCAGTGCAAGCGGGAGGGCCGAAGAGACCCAGTACTTC,CASSASGRAEETQYF
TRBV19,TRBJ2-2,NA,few,TGTGCCAGTACCCGCAGCGGAGGGAACACCGGGGAGCTGTTTTTT,CASTRSGGNTGELFF
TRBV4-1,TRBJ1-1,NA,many,TGCGCCAGCAGCCAAGAACCCCCCGAGAACACTGAAGCTTTCTTT,CASSQEPPENTEAFF
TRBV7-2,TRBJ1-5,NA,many,TGTGCCAGCAGCCCAAGGGGAGCACATAGCAATCAGCCCCAGCATTTT,CASSPRGAHSNQPQHF
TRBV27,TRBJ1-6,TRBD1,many,TGTGCCAGCAGTACTTGGACAGGGCCGGGTAATTCACCCCTCCACTTT,CASSTWTGPGNSPLHF
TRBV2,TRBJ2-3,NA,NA,TGTGCCACCCCGGGCCAGGACAACACAGATACGCAGTATTTT,CATPGQDNTDTQYF
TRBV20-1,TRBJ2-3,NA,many,TGCAGTGCTAGAGATCAGGGTCAGAGCACAGATACGCAGTATTTT,CSARDQGQSTDTQYF
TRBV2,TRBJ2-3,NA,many,TGTGCCAGCGAATGGGTGGCGGACCGCACAGATACGCAGTATTTT,CASEWVADRTDTQYF
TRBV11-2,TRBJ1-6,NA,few,TGTGCCAGCAGCTTAGTAGGGGTTACGAACAATTCACCCCTCCACTTT,CASSLVGVTNNSPLHF
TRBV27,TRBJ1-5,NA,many,TGTGCCAGCAGCCCCTCGGGGGCTCGCAATCAGCCCCAGCATTTT,CASSPSGARNQPQHF
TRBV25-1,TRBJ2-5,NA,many,TGTGCCAGCAGTGACTGGGCCTCCCAAGAGACCCAGTACTTC,CASSDWASQETQYF
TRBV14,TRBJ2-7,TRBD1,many,TGTGCCAGCAGCCAACCGGGACAGGGTTTCTACGAGCAGTACTTC,CASSQPGQGFYEQYF
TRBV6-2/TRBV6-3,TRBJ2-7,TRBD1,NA,TGTGCCAGCAGACTCGACAGGGGTGGCAACGAGCAGTACTTC,CASRLDRGGNEQYF
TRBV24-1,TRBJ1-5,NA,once,TGTGACGGGGGTGGAAATAGTCAGCCCCGGCATTTT,CDGGGNSQPRHF
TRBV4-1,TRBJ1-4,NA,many,TGCGCCAGCAGCATTCGCATAACTAATGAAAAACTGTTTTTT,CASSIRITNEKLFF
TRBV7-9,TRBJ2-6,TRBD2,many,TGTGCCAGCAGCCTTCCGGTGGGGGGGGCTGGGGCCAACGTCCTGACTTTC,CASSLPVGGAGANVLTF